This T cell receptor (beta chain) was captured in a study of OX40 agonist ivuxolimab in advanced cancers. Across the whole study: The dose-escalation cohort was around 83% male, with a mean age of about 56 years, ranging about 23 to 90.

TCRdb's table, derived via immunoSEQ multiplex PCR, lists solely in-frame clones and lacks some. The data hold tens of thousands of clones, with almost 90% observed a single time. As regards this clone: Its antigen is not known.

The study's findings and limits: No antigen was identified for the clonally expanded peripheral T cells.

J lost 3 bases, V lost 0 bases, and 1 base had no gene match. CDR3 length: 14 amino acids. Germline V gene lookup returns CDR1 GTSNPN and CDR2 SVGIG (reference sequence). Sequencing used CD4+ or CD8+ T cells sorted from blood, obtained in a trial of the OX40 agonist ivuxolimab. The chain combines TRBV30 with TRBJ2-1; TRBD2 matches at 8 bases. This TCR was sampled from an adult with an advanced solid tumor such as melanoma, head and neck, liver or kidney cancer. CDR3 in DNA: TGTGCCTGGAGTGTGGCGGGAGGCTACAATGAGCAGTTCTTC. It codes for CAWSVAGGYNEQFF.